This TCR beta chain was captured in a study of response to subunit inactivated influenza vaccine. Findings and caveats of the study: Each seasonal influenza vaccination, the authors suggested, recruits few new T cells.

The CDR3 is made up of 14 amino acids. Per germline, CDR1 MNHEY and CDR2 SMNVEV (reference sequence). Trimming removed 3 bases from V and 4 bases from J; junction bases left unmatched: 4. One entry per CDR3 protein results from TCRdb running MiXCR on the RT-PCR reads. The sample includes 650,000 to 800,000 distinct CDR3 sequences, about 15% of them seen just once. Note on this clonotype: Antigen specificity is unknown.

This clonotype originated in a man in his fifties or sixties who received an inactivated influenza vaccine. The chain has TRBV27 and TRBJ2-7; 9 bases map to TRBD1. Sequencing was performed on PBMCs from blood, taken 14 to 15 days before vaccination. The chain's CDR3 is CASSFQTGGYEQYF. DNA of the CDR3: TGTGCCAGCAGTTTTCAGACAGGGGGATACGAGCAGTACTTC.